This TCR beta chain was identified in a study of sequential checkpoint blockade in melanoma (dated by TCRdb to about 2019). Regarding the study in general: Patients were randomized 1:1 to first-line nivolumab followed by ipilimumab (arm A) or ipilimumab followed by nivolumab (arm B). About three quarters of the matched pre- and post-treatment tumor biopsy pairs came from the same lesion. TCRbeta immunosequencing was performed on DNA from 91 pretreatment melanoma tumor samples. Maintenance nivolumab came after both trial sequences. For 20 to 25 patients, matched tumor biopsies were obtained before treatment and at week 13, following single-agent nivolumab (arm A) or ipilimumab (arm B).

In light of the paper, this sample's treatment or condition label describes: randomized to nivolumab then ipilimumab (arm A) or the reverse (arm B). Prior DNA-damaging chemotherapy had not been received by any trial patient. Samples were obtained from patients with melanoma enrolled in CheckMate 064, a randomized, open-label phase II trial of sequential checkpoint blockade. Genomic DNA from formalin-fixed paraffin-embedded (FFPE) tissue samples served as the input for tumor TCR sequencing. TCRbeta CDR3 regions were immunosequenced from genomic DNA with the immunoSEQ Assay. Genomic DNA was amplified by bias-controlled multiplex PCR before high-throughput sequencing. The authors' analysis ran thus. To quantify the absolute abundance of each unique TCRbeta CDR3 region, the sequences were collapsed and filtered. Clonality, defined as 1 minus Pielou's evenness, was calculated using productive rearrangements only. Tumor T-cell fraction was calculated by normalizing TCRbeta template counts to the amount of usable DNA, which was estimated from several housekeeping genes. A previously published method was used to identify clones whose frequencies were significantly greater in on-treatment samples than in baseline samples. Held by TCRdb, this immuneACCESS table contains in-frame sequences only and omits some clones. Under half of the omission traces to an unresolved V gene where checked; the cause of the rest is unknown. Clonal size and the V and J genes are those of that table, whereas D and trimming came from the DNA. The sample data list approximately 4,900 clones, and 26% of these were observed just once. 20% to 25% of the sample is in the top ten clones.

Details on this clone: The target of this receptor is not known. Nothing much larger sits one base from this clone, and base qualities are not available.

Germline trimming amounts to 9 bases on V and 7 bases on J, with 9 as the count of junction bases outside the gene matches. CDR1 and CDR2, per the germline V gene (reference sequence), are LNHNV and YYDKDF. The CDR3 goes from the cysteine to the phenylalanine over 14 residues. Here the CDR3 DNA is all that survives: 42 bases in frame from base 1. Points the paper makes about the study in general: Patients whose tumor T-cell fraction and clonality increased by week 13 were about 30 times more likely to achieve clinical benefit. In the nivolumab-first arm (arm A), pretreatment tumor TIL clonality was associated with response (P = .04). The model for predicting response that combines TCR metrics with mutation burden needs to be validated in larger, independent patient cohorts. Small sample sizes and reduced statistical power limited the within-arm analyses of tumor T-cell fraction. PD-L1 staining and CD8+ T-cell counts correlated with tumor T-cell fraction and clonality, whereas mutational load did not.

This material consisted of tumor tissue (inferred from file names), taken from a patient given nivolumab and ipilimumab in sequence. The clonotype comes from a human donor with melanoma. The rearrangement combines TRBV15 with TRBJ1-4, with 9 bases aligning to TRBD1. CDR3 region: CATRGQGLVEKLFF. At the DNA level, the sequence is TGTGCCACGAGGGGACAGGGTCTGGTTGAAAAACTGTTTTTT.